This T cell receptor (beta chain) appears in the sequencing data of a study of blood T cell repertoires in COVID-19. As for the study in general: COVID-19 samples collected from the United States, Italy and Spain covered acute and convalescent phases. PBMCs, B-cell-depleted T cells, or T cells provided the cDNA or gDNA that made up the material.

Original handling: Reference gene primer amplification yielded estimated nucleated cell counts. Data came from immunoSEQ multiplex PCR; TCRdb stores just in-frame clones and leaves some out. V, J and clone size reflect that table, while D and trimming were determined from the DNA. The table lists some 41,000 clones, about four fifths of them singletons, with roughly 38% in the top ten. Germline V CDR1 and CDR2: MNHEY, SVGEGT. This CDR3 is 13 amino acids long. V lost 5 bases and J lost 3, with 11 bases in between. The clonotype was recovered from a man aged 40-50 years with active or convalescent COVID-19. Material for sequencing was peripheral blood. The rearrangement uses TRBV6-2 or TRBV6-3 and TRBJ2-7; weak D call: TRBD1 (6 bases). The CDR3 sequence: CASSHRDNYEQYF. The CDR3 nucleotides read TGTGCCAGCAGTCACCGGGACAACTACGAGCAGTACTTC.